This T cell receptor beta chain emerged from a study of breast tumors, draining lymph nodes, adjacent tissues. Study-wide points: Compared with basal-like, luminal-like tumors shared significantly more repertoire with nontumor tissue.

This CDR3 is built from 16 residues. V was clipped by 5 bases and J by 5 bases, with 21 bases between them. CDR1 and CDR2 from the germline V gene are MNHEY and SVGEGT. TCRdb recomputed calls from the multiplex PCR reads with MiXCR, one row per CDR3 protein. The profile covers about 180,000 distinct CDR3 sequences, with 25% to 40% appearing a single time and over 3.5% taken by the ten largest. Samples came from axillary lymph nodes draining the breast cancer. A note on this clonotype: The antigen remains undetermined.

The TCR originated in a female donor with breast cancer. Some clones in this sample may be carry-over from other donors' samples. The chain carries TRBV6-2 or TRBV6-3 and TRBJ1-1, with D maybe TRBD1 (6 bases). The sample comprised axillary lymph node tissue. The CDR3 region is CASSPHAGGSETEAFF. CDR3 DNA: TGTGCCAGCAGTCCCCACGCTGGGGGCTCGGAGACTGAAGCTTTCTTT.